A selection of T cell receptor beta chains follows, all from one sample in a study of identical twins. TCRdb reprocessed the 5' RACE reads via MiXCR and lists one record per CDR3 protein. The sample holds hundreds of thousands of distinct CDR3 sequences; 8% to 9% are singletons and the top ten take 0.98%. A further study also used this sample, focusing on yellow fever vaccine responses in identical twins.

Sequencing input: PBMCs. These TCRs come from a woman between 18 and 29 years old in good health. The CDR3 runs from the conserved cysteine through the conserved F or W. D genes are given only for firm matches. Rows give clone size only sometimes, using once, few, many, or a class for an expanded clone.

j_call: TRBJ2-1; clone_size: -; d_call: -; v_call: TRBV20-1; cdr3_nt: TGCAGTGCTCCGGACAATGAGCAGTTCTTC; cdr3_aa: CSAPDNEQFF
j_call: TRBJ2-7; clone_size: many; d_call: TRBD1; v_call: TRBV12-3/TRBV12-4; cdr3_nt: TGTGCCAGCAACGACAGGGGAGGCGGCTACGAGCAGTACTTC; cdr3_aa: CASNDRGGGYEQYF
j_call: TRBJ2-7; clone_size: few; d_call: TRBD1; v_call: TRBV7-2; cdr3_nt: TGTGCCAGCAGGCCTCCGGGACAGGGGTTTTACGAGCAGTACTTC; cdr3_aa: CASRPPGQGFYEQYF
j_call: TRBJ2-4; clone_size: many; d_call: TRBD2; v_call: TRBV12-3/TRBV12-4; cdr3_nt: TGTGCCAGCAGTTTAGCGGGGGGGTACAAAAACATTCAGTACTTC; cdr3_aa: CASSLAGGYKNIQYF
j_call: TRBJ2-7; clone_size: few; d_call: -; v_call: TRBV2; cdr3_nt: TGTGCCAGCAGTGATACCAGGGGATCCTACGAGCAGTACTTC; cdr3_aa: CASSDTRGSYEQYF
j_call: TRBJ2-1; clone_size: few; d_call: TRBD2; v_call: TRBV7-7; cdr3_nt: TGTGCTAGCAGCTTAGGGGTAGCGGGAGTCAATGAGCAGTTCTTC; cdr3_aa: CASSLGVAGVNEQFF
j_call: TRBJ2-5; clone_size: -; d_call: TRBD1; v_call: TRBV10-2; cdr3_nt: TGCGCCAGCAGAAACGGACAGGGATTGTTAATGGAAGAGACCCAGTACTTC; cdr3_aa: CASRNGQGLLMEETQYF
j_call: TRBJ2-7; clone_size: -; d_call: TRBD1; v_call: TRBV28; cdr3_nt: TGTGCCAGCAGTTCAGCGGGACAGGGCCCCCACGAGCAGTACTTC; cdr3_aa: CASSSAGQGPHEQYF
j_call: TRBJ2-3; clone_size: -; d_call: TRBD1; v_call: TRBV20-1; cdr3_nt: TGCAGTGCTAGAGATAGTTCGACAGGGTCAGCAGATACGCAGTATTTT; cdr3_aa: CSARDSSTGSADTQYF
j_call: TRBJ2-5; clone_size: few; d_call: -; v_call: TRBV2; cdr3_nt: TGTGCCAGCAGTGTGGGGTGGCAGGGACAAGAGACCCAGTACTTC; cdr3_aa: CASSVGWQGQETQYF
j_call: TRBJ1-6; clone_size: many; d_call: -; v_call: TRBV4-2; cdr3_nt: TGTGCCAGCAGCCCGGACAGTTTGAATTCACCCCTCCACTTT; cdr3_aa: CASSPDSLNSPLHF
j_call: TRBJ2-2; clone_size: few; d_call: TRBD1; v_call: TRBV6-2/TRBV6-3; cdr3_nt: TGTGCCAGCAGGTCGGCGGGACAGGGGATCACCGGGGAGCTGTTTTTT; cdr3_aa: CASRSAGQGITGELFF
j_call: TRBJ2-3; clone_size: many; d_call: TRBD2; v_call: TRBV6-5; cdr3_nt: TGTGCCAGCAGTTACCCTAGCGGGATCAGCACAGATACGCAGTATTTT; cdr3_aa: CASSYPSGISTDTQYF
j_call: TRBJ2-7; clone_size: -; d_call: -; v_call: TRBV6-1; cdr3_nt: TGTGCCAGCAGTGACCAGGGGGGCTACGAGCAGTACTTC; cdr3_aa: CASSDQGGYEQYF
j_call: TRBJ1-2; clone_size: -; d_call: -; v_call: TRBV7-9; cdr3_nt: TGTGCCAGCAGCTTTTTCTCCGGAGACTATGGCTACACCTTC; cdr3_aa: CASSFFSGDYGYTF
j_call: TRBJ1-5; clone_size: few; d_call: TRBD1; v_call: TRBV20-1; cdr3_nt: TGCAGTGCTAGGGGACAGCCGAATCAGCCCCAGCATTTT; cdr3_aa: CSARGQPNQPQHF
j_call: TRBJ2-5; clone_size: -; d_call: -; v_call: TRBV5-1; cdr3_nt: TGCGCCAGCAGCTTGGCGTGGATTAAAGAGACCCAGTACTTC; cdr3_aa: CASSLAWIKETQYF
j_call: TRBJ2-5; clone_size: -; d_call: -; v_call: TRBV25-1; cdr3_nt: TGTGCCAGCAGTGAATACGGGGGAGCGATAGAGACCCAGTACTTC; cdr3_aa: CASSEYGGAIETQYF
j_call: TRBJ2-7; clone_size: many; d_call: TRBD2; v_call: TRBV29-1; cdr3_nt: TGCAGCGTTGTTTCTAGCGGAGCCTCCTACGAGCAGTACTTC; cdr3_aa: CSVVSSGASYEQYF
j_call: TRBJ2-1; clone_size: few; d_call: -; v_call: TRBV9; cdr3_nt: TGTGCCAGCAGCCCTCAGTGGAGCTCCTACAATGAGCAGTTCTTC; cdr3_aa: CASSPQWSSYNEQFF
j_call: TRBJ1-5; clone_size: -; d_call: -; v_call: TRBV10-3; cdr3_nt: TGTGCCATCAGTGAGTCTGGCGGACTTAGCAATCAGCCCCAGCATTTT; cdr3_aa: CAISESGGLSNQPQHF
j_call: TRBJ2-5; clone_size: many; d_call: TRBD1; v_call: TRBV12-3/TRBV12-4; cdr3_nt: TGTGCCAGCAGTTTAAATCCGGGACAGGGCGGAGGCGTGTACTTC; cdr3_aa: CASSLNPGQGGGVYF